This is a list of T cell receptor beta chains from one sample in a study of PD-1 and CTLA-4 blockade in melanoma. Method: immunoSEQ multiplex PCR; TCRdb's copy keeps in-frame clones and lacks some. The data show approximately 11,000 clones, 80% to 90% seen once. This specimen consisted of CD8+ T cells from peripheral blood, obtained from a patient given anti-PD-1 treatment. These TCRs come from a human donor with melanoma. Each CDR3 is given with its conserved first and last residue. The order of the fields is D gene, V gene, J gene, clone size, CDR3 DNA, CDR3 protein. D genes are given only for firm matches. Not every row has a clone size; where given, it reads once, few, many or a size class.

>-|TRBV7-9|TRBJ2-2|-
TGTGCCAGCAGCTTGAAAGGGGGGACCGGGGAGCTGTTTTTT
CASSLKGGTGELFF
>-|TRBV6-1|TRBJ1-2|-
TGTGCCAGCAGTGAAGTTGACAGACACTATGGCTACACCTTC
CASSEVDRHYGYTF
>TRBD2|TRBV15|TRBJ2-5|-
TGTGCCACCAGCGCCCTAAGGACTAGCGGGGACCAAGAGACCCAGTACTTC
CATSALRTSGDQETQYF
>-|TRBV7-9|TRBJ2-1|-
TGTGCCAGCAGCTTAGGTTCCGATGAGCAGTTCTTC
CASSLGSDEQFF
>-|TRBV30|TRBJ2-1|-
TGTGCCTGGAGTGTATTGGGGGTCAATGAGCAGTTCTTC
CAWSVLGVNEQFF
>-|TRBV6-5|TRBJ2-1|-
TGTGCCAGCAGTTTTGTAGCCTCCTACAATGAGCAGTTCTTC
CASSFVASYNEQFF
>TRBD2|TRBV9|TRBJ2-2|-
TGTGCCAGCAGCGTATCGGGACTAGCGGGTAACACCGGGGAGCTGTTTTTT
CASSVSGLAGNTGELFF
>-|TRBV12-3/TRBV12-4|TRBJ2-3|-
TGTGCCAGCAGCCAGTTGACTAGAGATACGCAGTATTTT
CASSQLTRDTQYF
>-|TRBV12-3/TRBV12-4|TRBJ2-1|few
TGTGCCTCAGGAGAGAGCTCCTACAATGAGCAGTTCTTC
CASGESSYNEQFF
>-|TRBV6-2/TRBV6-3|TRBJ2-7|-
TGTGCCAGCAGTTACTCCCCCTACGAGCAGTACTTC
CASSYSPYEQYF
>TRBD1|TRBV13|TRBJ1-1|-
TGTGCCAGCAGCCTGGGACAGGGAGGAATGAACACTGAAGCTTTCTTT
CASSLGQGGMNTEAFF
>-|TRBV27|TRBJ1-5|-
TGTGCCAGCAGTTTCCTTGACAGCCATCAGCCCCAGCATTTT
CASSFLDSHQPQHF
>TRBD2|TRBV7-9|TRBJ2-5|-
TGTGCCAGCAGCTTAGGCCAGCGGGGGGTCGGGGAGACCCAGTACTTC
CASSLGQRGVGETQYF
>TRBD2|TRBV4-1|TRBJ2-7|few
TGCGCCAGCAGCCAAGGGACCGGACTAGCGGGTTACGAGCAGTACTTC
CASSQGTGLAGYEQYF
>-|TRBV7-9|TRBJ2-7|-
TGTGCCAGCAGCTTAGTGGGGGATTCGTACGAGCAGTACTTC
CASSLVGDSYEQYF
>-|TRBV27|TRBJ1-4|-
TGTGCCAGCAGTCCGATCAAGAGGGCTGAAAAACTGTTTTTT
CASSPIKRAEKLFF
>-|TRBV5-1|TRBJ2-6|-
TGCGCCAGCAGTTACGGTCCCGGGAGCTCTGGGGCCAACGTCCTGACTTTC
CASSYGPGSSGANVLTF
>-|TRBV5-1|TRBJ1-5|-
TGCGCCAGCAGCTTGGAAGGCGGGCAGCCCCAGCATTTT
CASSLEGGQPQHF
>-|TRBV5-5|TRBJ2-7|-
TGTGCCAGCAGCTTCGACGGAAAGGGGCAGTACTTC
CASSFDGKGQYF
>-|TRBV9|TRBJ2-1|-
TGTGCCAGCAGCGCCCGGGACTCGCGCTACAATGAGCAGTTCTTC
CASSARDSRYNEQFF
>-|TRBV7-9|TRBJ1-2|-
TGTGCCAGCAGTCTCGGGGCGGGGTTAATCCTGAATGGCTACACCTTC
CASSLGAGLILNGYTF
>TRBD1|TRBV25-1|TRBJ2-7|once
TGTGCCATCGGGACAGCCAACGAGCAGTACTTC
CAIGTANEQYF
>-|TRBV4-2|TRBJ2-3|once
TGTGCCAGCAGCCAAGAATTAGGGTTTAGCACAGATACGCAGTATTTT
CASSQELGFSTDTQYF
>TRBD2|TRBV29-1|TRBJ2-3|-
TGCAGCGCCACCGGGCGGGGGGCTCCCCTATCCACAGATACGCAGTATTTT
CSATGRGAPLSTDTQYF
>-|TRBV5-5|TRBJ1-2|-
TGTGCCAGCAAACAGGGTTATGGCTACACCTTC
CASKQGYGYTF
>-|TRBV2|TRBJ1-1|-
TGTGCCAGCAGTGAAAGGTGGCAGGGGAACACTGAAGCTTTCTTT
CASSERWQGNTEAFF
>TRBD2|TRBV13|TRBJ2-5|-
TGTGCCAGCAGCTTAGGCCGGCTAGCGGTCCAAGAGACCCAGTACTTC
CASSLGRLAVQETQYF
>-|TRBV7-9|TRBJ1-1|-
TGTGCCAGCAGCCCACTTGGACAGCATGAAGGTGAAGCTTTCTTT
CASSPLGQHEGEAFF
>-|TRBV4-3|TRBJ1-1|-
TGCGCCAGCAGCCAAGAAGAGGAGGGGAACACTGAAGCTTTCTTT
CASSQEEEGNTEAFF
>TRBD2|TRBV11-3|TRBJ2-1|-
TGTGCCAGCAGCTCCCCCACTAGCGGGACCTACAATGAGCAGTTCTTC
CASSSPTSGTYNEQFF
>TRBD1|TRBV7-9|TRBJ2-7|-
TGTGCCAGCAGCACTAGACAGGGGGTCCACGAGCAGTACTTC
CASSTRQGVHEQYF
>-|TRBV7-6|TRBJ2-2|-
TGTGCCAGCAGCTTAGTTCTTGAGCTTCGAACCGGGGAGCTGTTTTTT
CASSLVLELRTGELFF
>-|TRBV5-4|TRBJ2-7|-
TGTGCCAGCAGCTTAAGAGGCTACGAGCAGTACTTC
CASSLRGYEQYF
>TRBD1|TRBV30|TRBJ1-1|-
TGTGCCTGGAGTATTACAGGGGGATGGACTGAAGCTTTCTTT
CAWSITGGWTEAFF
>-|TRBV6-5|TRBJ1-2|once
TGTGCCAGCAGTTACTCGACGGGACAAGATGGCTACACCTTC
CASSYSTGQDGYTF
>-|TRBV19|TRBJ2-2|once
TGTGCCAGTAGTGACAGGAGGTTCGGGGAGCTGTTTTTT
CASSDRRFGELFF
>-|TRBV19|TRBJ2-5|-
TGTGCCAGTAGCCGGGGGGCATCGTTGGTAGAGACCCAGTACTTC
CASSRGASLVETQYF
>-|TRBV9|TRBJ2-7|medium-sized
TGTGCCAGCAGCGTAGAGGGGTTGTCGAGCTCCTACGAGCAGTACTTC
CASSVEGLSSSYEQYF
>-|TRBV29-1|TRBJ1-1|-
TGCAGCGTTGAGGGGGGCAGGGAATCAACTGAAGCTTTCTTT
CSVEGGRESTEAFF
>TRBD2|TRBV14|TRBJ2-3|-
TGTGCCAGCAGCCCGGGACTAGCGGGGGGGCTAGGAACAGATACGCAGTATTTT
CASSPGLAGGLGTDTQYF
>-|TRBV4-1|TRBJ1-1|-
TGCGCCAGCGGCCCTCGTGGGGCTGAAGCTTTCTTT
CASGPRGAEAFF